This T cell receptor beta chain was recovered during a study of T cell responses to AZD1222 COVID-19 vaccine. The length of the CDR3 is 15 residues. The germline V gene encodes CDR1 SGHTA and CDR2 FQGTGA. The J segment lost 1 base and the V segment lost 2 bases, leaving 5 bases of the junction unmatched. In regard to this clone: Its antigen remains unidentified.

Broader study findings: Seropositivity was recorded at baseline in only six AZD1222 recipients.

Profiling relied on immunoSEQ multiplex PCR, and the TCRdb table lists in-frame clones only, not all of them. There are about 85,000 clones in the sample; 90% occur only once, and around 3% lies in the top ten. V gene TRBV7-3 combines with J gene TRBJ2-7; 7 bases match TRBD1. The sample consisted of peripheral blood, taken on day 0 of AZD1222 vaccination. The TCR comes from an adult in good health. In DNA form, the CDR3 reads TGTGCCAGCAGCTTACAGACAGGGCCTTCCTACGAGCAGTACTTC. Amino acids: CASSLQTGPSYEQYF.